The clone carrying this TCR beta chain appeared a few times. These data are taken from a study of blood T cell repertoires in COVID-19. Overall study context: Material from acute and convalescent COVID-19 was sourced from the United States, Italy and Spain. T cells, B-cell-depleted T cells, or PBMCs provided the cDNA or gDNA that served as material.

Germline lookup yields CDR1 SGHNT and CDR2 YENEEA. The CDR3 has 14 residues. Trimming removed 1 base from V and 3 bases from J; junction bases left unmatched: 0. Original processing methods: The authors estimated nucleated cell counts from reference gene primer amplification. Profiling relied on immunoSEQ multiplex PCR, and the TCRdb table lists in-frame clones only, not all of them. The D gene and trimming were derived from the DNA, and the V and J assignments and clone size from that table. The repertoire holds approximately 260,000 clones, with about 89% as singletons. The receptor comes from a man in his forties or fifties with acute or convalescent COVID-19. The rearrangement links TRBV11-3 to TRBJ2-1; 7 nucleotides line up with TRBD1. The sample taken for sequencing was peripheral blood. CDR3 sequence reads: CASSLGDSYNEQFF. The CDR3 DNA reads as TGTGCCAGCAGCTTAGGGGACAGCTACAATGAGCAGTTCTTC.